This TCR beta chain was identified in a study of blood T cell repertoires in COVID-19 (TCRdb year 2020). Turning to the overall study: Samples from collaborators originated in the United States, Italy and Spain and spanned both the acute and convalescent phases of COVID-19. The material from the prospective study consisted of cDNA or gDNA derived from T cells, B-cell-depleted T cells, or PBMCs. The dataset comprised deeply sampled blood TCRbeta repertoires from subjects exposed to, actively infected with, or recovered from COVID-19. The repertoires were released in a freely available public database meant as a resource for research on the immune response to SARS-CoV-2. The samples were drawn from two sources: the first 160 participants of the ongoing ImmuneRACE study, and 1,254 subjects contributed by 6 global collaborators. Sample metadata almost always included a de-identified subject ID, COVID-19 status, age in years and sex. Where available, HLA class I and class II types were taken from metadata supplied by the sample provider and were not determined by assay-based typing.

TCRbeta CDR3 regions were amplified from genomic DNA by means of the immunoSEQ Assay, a bias-controlled multiplex PCR. Under the source paper's analysis protocol: The number of nucleated cells in each sample was estimated from the amplification of reference gene primers within the assay. To quantify the absolute abundance of each unique TCRbeta CDR3 rearrangement, sequence reads were collapsed and filtered. Productive Simpson clonality was computed per sample as the square root of Simpson's diversity index over productive rearrangements. TCRdb provides this immuneACCESS table in a form limited to in-frame rearrangements. Some clones are lacking; in checked studies, under half of them reflect an unresolved V gene, and why the rest are absent is not known. V and J calls and clone size are as listed in that table; D and trimming were resolved from the DNA. Across this sample there are 140,000 to 150,000 clones, with 81% seen only once. The ten largest clones take up around 8.2% of the sample.

The collaborating institutions used their own protocols to collect whole blood in K2EDTA tubes. For TCRbeta analysis, collaborator samples were shipped as frozen whole blood, as isolated PBMCs, or as DNA extracted from either sample type. What the research found in general, with its limitations: The quantity of clinical and demographic metadata differed by source and by participant and was supplied without curation.

Worth noting for this clone: Its specific antigen is unknown. Base qualities are missing; no much larger clone stands one base away.

Sample: peripheral blood. This clonotype was sampled from a human donor in a cohort sampled during active COVID-19.

The CDR3: CASSSLNAGGGYTF. The sequenced DNA: TGCGCCAGCAGCTCCCTAAACGCAGGGGGTGGCTACACCTTC. The receptor chain draws on TRBV4-3 and TRBJ1-2, and TRBD1 aligns with 7 junction nucleotides. Looking up the germline V gene yields CDR1 LGHNA and CDR2 YSLEER. Including the terminal cysteine and phenylalanine, the CDR3 comprises 14 residues. CDR3 DNA only is kept here, 42 bases in frame from base 1. Unmatched junction bases come to 10, with V trimmed by 5 bases and J by 7 bases.